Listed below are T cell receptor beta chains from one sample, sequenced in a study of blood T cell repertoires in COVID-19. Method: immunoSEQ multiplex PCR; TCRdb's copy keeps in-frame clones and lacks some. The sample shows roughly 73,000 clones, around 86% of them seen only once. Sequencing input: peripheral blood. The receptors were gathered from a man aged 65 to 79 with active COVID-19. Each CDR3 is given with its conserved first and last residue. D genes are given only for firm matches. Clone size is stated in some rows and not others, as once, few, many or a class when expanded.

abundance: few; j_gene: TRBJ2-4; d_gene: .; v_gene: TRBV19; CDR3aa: CASSMAGNKNIQYF; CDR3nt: TGTGCCAGTAGTATGGCGGGCAACAAAAACATTCAGTACTTC
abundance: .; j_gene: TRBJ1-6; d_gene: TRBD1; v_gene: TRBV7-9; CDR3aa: CASSLGTGVGSPLHF; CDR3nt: TGTGCCAGCAGCTTAGGTACAGGGGTAGGGTCACCCCTCCACTTT
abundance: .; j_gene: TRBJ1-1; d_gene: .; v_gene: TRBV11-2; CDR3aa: CASSQTGRNTEAFF; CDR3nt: TGTGCCAGCAGCCAAACAGGCAGGAACACTGAAGCTTTCTTT
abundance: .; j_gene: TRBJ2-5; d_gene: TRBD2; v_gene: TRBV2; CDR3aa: CASGGGAGVGETQYF; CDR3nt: TGTGCCAGCGGGGGAGGTGCGGGAGTCGGGGAGACCCAGTACTTC
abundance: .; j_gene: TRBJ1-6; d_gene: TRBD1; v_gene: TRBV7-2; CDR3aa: CASSLAGQGVMRNSPLHF; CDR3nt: TGTGCCAGCAGCTTAGCGGGACAGGGGGTGATGCGGAATTCACCCCTCCACTTT
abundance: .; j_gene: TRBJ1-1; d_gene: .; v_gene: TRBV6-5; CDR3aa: CASGEGGWDTEAFF; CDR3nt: TGTGCCAGCGGGGAGGGGGGCTGGGACACTGAAGCTTTCTTT
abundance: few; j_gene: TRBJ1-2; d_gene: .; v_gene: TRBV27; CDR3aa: CASSLMGQGGYGYTF; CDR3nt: TGTGCCAGCAGTTTAATGGGGCAGGGAGGCTATGGCTACACCTTC
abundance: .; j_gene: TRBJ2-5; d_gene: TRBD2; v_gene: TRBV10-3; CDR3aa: CAISRGLGQETQYF; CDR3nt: TGTGCCATCAGTCGGGGACTAGGGCAAGAGACCCAGTACTTC
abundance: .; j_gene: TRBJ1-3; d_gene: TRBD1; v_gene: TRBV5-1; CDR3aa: CASSHGQGGGNTIYF; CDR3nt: TGCGCCAGCAGCCACGGACAGGGTGGAGGAAACACCATATATTTT
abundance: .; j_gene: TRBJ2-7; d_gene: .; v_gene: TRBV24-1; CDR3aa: CATSDLGQDEQYF; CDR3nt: TGTGCCACCAGTGATTTGGGGCAGGACGAGCAGTACTTC
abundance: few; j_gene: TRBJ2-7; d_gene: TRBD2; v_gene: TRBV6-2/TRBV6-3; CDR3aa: CASSYLAGTYEQYF; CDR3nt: TGTGCCAGCAGTTACCTAGCGGGAACCTACGAGCAGTACTTC
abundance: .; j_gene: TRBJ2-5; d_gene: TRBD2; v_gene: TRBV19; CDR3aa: CASSPRTSGRGSQYF; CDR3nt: TGTGCCAGTAGTCCTCGAACTAGCGGGAGAGGGTCCCAGTACTTC
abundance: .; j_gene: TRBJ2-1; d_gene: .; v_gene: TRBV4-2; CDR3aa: CASSQARGLNEQFF; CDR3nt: TGTGCCAGCAGCCAAGCGCGGGGCCTCAATGAGCAGTTCTTC
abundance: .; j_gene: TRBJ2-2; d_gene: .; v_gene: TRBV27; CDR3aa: CASSKGLLNTGELFF; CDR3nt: TGTGCCAGCAGTAAGGGACTCCTTAACACCGGGGAGCTGTTTTTT
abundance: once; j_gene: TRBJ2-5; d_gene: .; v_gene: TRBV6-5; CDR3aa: CASSYSPYQETQYF; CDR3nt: TGTGCCAGCAGTTACTCTCCGTACCAAGAGACCCAGTACTTC
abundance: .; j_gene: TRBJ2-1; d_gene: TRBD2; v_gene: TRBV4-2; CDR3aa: CASSQDMVAGGTNFYNEQFF; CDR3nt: TGTGCCAGCAGCCAAGATATGGTAGCGGGAGGCACCAACTTCTACAATGAGCAGTTCTTC
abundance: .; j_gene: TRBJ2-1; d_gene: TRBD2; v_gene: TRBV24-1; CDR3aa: CATTLAGGGNEQFF; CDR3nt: TGTGCCACCACCTTAGCGGGAGGGGGGAATGAGCAGTTCTTC
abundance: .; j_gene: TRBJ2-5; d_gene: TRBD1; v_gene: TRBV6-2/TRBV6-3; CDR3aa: CASSTPTGGRETQYF; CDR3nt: TGTGCCAGCAGTACCCCGACAGGGGGTAGGGAGACCCAGTACTTC
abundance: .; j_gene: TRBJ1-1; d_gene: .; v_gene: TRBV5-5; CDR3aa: CASSLGVGDTEAFF; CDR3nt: TGTGCCAGCAGCTTGGGCGTAGGGGACACTGAAGCTTTCTTT
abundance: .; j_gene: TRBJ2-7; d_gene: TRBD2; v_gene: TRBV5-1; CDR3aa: CASSSGLAGGGGSYEQYF; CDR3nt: TGCGCCAGCAGCTCTGGACTAGCGGGAGGAGGAGGCTCCTACGAGCAGTACTTC
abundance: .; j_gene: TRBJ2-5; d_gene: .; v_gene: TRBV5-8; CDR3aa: CASSPGWGLADQETQYF; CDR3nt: TGTGCCAGCAGCCCAGGGTGGGGACTCGCGGACCAAGAGACCCAGTACTTC
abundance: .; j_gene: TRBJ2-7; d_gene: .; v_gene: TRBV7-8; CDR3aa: CASSLFAGHGEQYF; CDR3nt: TGTGCCAGCAGCCTATTTGCGGGCCACGGCGAGCAGTACTTC
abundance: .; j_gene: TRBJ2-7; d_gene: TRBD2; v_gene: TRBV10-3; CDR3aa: CAIRGGLAESYEQYF; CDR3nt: TGTGCCATCAGGGGGGGACTAGCGGAATCCTACGAGCAGTACTTC
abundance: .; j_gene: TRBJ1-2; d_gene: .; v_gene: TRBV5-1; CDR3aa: CASSPDGGGGYTF; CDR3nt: TGCGCCAGCAGCCCAGACGGGGGGGGCGGCTACACCTTC
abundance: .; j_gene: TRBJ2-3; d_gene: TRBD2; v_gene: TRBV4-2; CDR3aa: CASRQRLAGEADTQYF; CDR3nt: TGTGCCAGCAGACAAAGACTAGCGGGAGAAGCAGATACGCAGTATTTT
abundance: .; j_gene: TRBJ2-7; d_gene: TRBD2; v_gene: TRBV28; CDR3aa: CASRTSGVLSPYEQYF; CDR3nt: TGTGCCAGCAGGACTAGCGGAGTCCTTTCCCCCTACGAGCAGTACTTC
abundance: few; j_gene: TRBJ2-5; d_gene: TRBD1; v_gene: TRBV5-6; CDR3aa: CASSLRPTGAQYF; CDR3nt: TGTGCCAGCAGCTTACGTCCGACAGGGGCCCAGTACTTC
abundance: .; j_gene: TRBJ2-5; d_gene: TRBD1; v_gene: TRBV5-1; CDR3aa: CASSPGLRDRGQETQYF; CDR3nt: TGCGCCAGCAGCCCAGGGCTCAGGGACAGGGGGCAAGAGACCCAGTACTTC
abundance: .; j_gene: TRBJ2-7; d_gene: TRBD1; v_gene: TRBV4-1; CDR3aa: CASSQDPGDRAGEQYF; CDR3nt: TGCGCCAGCAGCCAAGATCCGGGGGACAGGGCGGGGGAGCAGTACTTC
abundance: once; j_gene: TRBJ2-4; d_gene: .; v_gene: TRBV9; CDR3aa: CASSVGQGGKNIQYF; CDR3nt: TGTGCCAGCAGCGTAGGGCAGGGGGGCAAAAACATTCAGTACTTC
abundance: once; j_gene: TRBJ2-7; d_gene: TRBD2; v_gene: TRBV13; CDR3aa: CASSLGLAGGDYEQYF; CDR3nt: TGTGCCAGCAGCTTAGGGCTAGCGGGAGGGGACTACGAGCAGTACTTC
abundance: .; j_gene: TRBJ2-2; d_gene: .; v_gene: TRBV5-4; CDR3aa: CASSPGGRGERTGELFF; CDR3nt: TGTGCCAGCAGCCCAGGGGGGCGGGGAGAGAGGACCGGGGAGCTGTTTTTT
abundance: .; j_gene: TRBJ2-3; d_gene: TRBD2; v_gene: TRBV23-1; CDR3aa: CASSQSLSGRPTDTQYF; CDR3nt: TGCGCCAGCAGTCAATCCCTTAGCGGGAGGCCCACAGATACGCAGTATTTT
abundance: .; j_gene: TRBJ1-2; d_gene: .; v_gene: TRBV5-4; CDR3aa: CASSLGVDYGYTF; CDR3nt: TGTGCCAGCAGCCTAGGGGTTGACTATGGCTACACCTTC
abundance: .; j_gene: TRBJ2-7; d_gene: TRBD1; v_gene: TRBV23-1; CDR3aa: CASSQPGTGRPSYEQYF; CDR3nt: TGCGCCAGCAGTCAACCCGGGACAGGGAGACCCTCCTACGAGCAGTACTTC
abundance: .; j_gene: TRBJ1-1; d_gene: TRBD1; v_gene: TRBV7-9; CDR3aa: CASSPWGGTGTANTEAFF; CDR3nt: TGTGCCAGCAGCCCCTGGGGAGGCACCGGGACAGCGAACACTGAAGCTTTCTTT
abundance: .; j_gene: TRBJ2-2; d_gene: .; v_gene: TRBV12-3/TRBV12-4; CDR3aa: CASSPDYAGELFF; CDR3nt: TGTGCCAGCAGCCCCGACTATGCCGGGGAGCTGTTTTTT
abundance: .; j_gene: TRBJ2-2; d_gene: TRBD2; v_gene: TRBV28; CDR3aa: CASTRGGTGELFF; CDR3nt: TGTGCCAGCACCCGGGGGGGGACCGGGGAGCTGTTTTTT
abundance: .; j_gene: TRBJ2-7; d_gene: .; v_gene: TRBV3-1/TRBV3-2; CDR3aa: CASSQDWQGGEQYF; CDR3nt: TGTGCCAGCAGCCAAGATTGGCAGGGGGGCGAGCAGTACTTC
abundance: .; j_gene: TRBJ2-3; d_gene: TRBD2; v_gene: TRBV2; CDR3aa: CASDPGLAGLFDTQYF; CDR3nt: TGTGCCAGCGATCCCGGACTAGCGGGACTCTTCGATACGCAGTATTTT
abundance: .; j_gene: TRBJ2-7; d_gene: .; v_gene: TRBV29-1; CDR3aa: CSVEDPGEQYF; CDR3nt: TGCAGCGTTGAAGATCCGGGGGAGCAGTACTTC
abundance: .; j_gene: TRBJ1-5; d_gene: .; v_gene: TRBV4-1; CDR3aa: CASSQGGDSYQPQHF; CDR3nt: TGCGCCAGCAGCCAAGGGGGGGATTCCTATCAGCCCCAGCATTTT
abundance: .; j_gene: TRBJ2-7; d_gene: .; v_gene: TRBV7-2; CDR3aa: CASSHSPRSGEQYF; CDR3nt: TGTGCCAGCAGCCACTCCCCCCGCTCGGGGGAGCAGTACTTC
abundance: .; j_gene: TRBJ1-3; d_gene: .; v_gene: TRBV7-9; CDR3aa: CASSLVGDTIYF; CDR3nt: TGTGCCAGCAGCTTAGTGGGAGACACCATATATTTT